This T cell receptor (beta chain) comes out of a study of cytomegalovirus exposure and HLA in healthy donors. Looking at the study overall: Both the approximately 130 validation repertoires and the 666 first-cohort repertoires used the same platform, as reported by a later analysis. Overall study results and limits: Rarity held for most TCR sequences, but there were some public TCRs that occurred in many donors.

The ends lost 7 bases at V and 7 bases at J; junction bases unmatched: 8. In germline, CDR1 is SGHNT, CDR2 YENEEA. The CDR3 covers 15 residues. Details on this clone: The antigen is not known.

TCRdb keeps only in-frame clones here, not all; method: immunoSEQ multiplex PCR. The repertoire holds about 130,000 clones, 89% seen once, with about 9.9% in the top ten. The TCR comes from a young woman in good health and CMV-seropositive. The V gene is TRBV11-3, the J gene TRBJ2-3, with 13 nucleotides matching TRBD2. Material for sequencing was PBMCs. This CDR3 is CASILLAGGPNTQYF. The CDR3 DNA follows: TGTGCCAGCATCCTACTAGCGGGGGGGCCAAATACGCAGTATTTT.